A selection of T cell receptor beta chains follows, all from one sample in a study of TIL therapy for anti-PD-1-resistant metastatic lung cancer. Libraries were prepared by immunoSEQ multiplex PCR; TCRdb keeps only in-frame clonotypes and omits some of them. The sample yields some 90,000 clones, roughly 65% seen once. Sequenced material: tumor tissue, taken at baseline. The receptors were sampled from a person aged 25 to 80 with non-small cell lung cancer. Each CDR3 is given with its conserved first and last residue. A D gene is named only where the DNA matches it firmly. Clone size is not always given. Where it is, it says once, few, many or a class for expanded clones.

size	V	J	D	DNA	CDR3
many	TRBV5-1	TRBJ2-5	.	TGCGCCAGCAGCCTCCTGGCCACAACCCCCGAAGAGACCCAGTACTTC	CASSLLATTPEETQYF
few	TRBV10-3	TRBJ1-1	.	TGTGCCATCAGCCCCACAGGGATCACTGAAGCTTTCTTT	CAISPTGITEAFF
.	TRBV5-6	TRBJ2-4	.	TGTGCCAGCAGCTTGTACGCAAGCCCTAGCATTCAGTACTTC	CASSLYASPSIQYF
.	TRBV28	TRBJ2-2	.	TGTGCCAGCGGGAAGAATCTTAGGTCGGAGGAGCTGTTTTTT	CASGKNLRSEELFF
many	TRBV28	TRBJ2-7	TRBD2	TGTGCCAGCATTCCACTAGCGGGAGGCTCCTACGAGCAGTACTTC	CASIPLAGGSYEQYF
few	TRBV6-5	TRBJ2-7	.	TGTGCCAGCAGTTACTTTGCGGCTCACGAGCAGTACTTC	CASSYFAAHEQYF
.	TRBV27	TRBJ1-1	.	TGTGCCAGCAGTTTAGTGACAGAAGGAACTGAAGCTTTCTTT	CASSLVTEGTEAFF
.	TRBV11-2	TRBJ2-2	.	TGTGCCAGCAGCTCCCTCGAGGGGGCCGGGGAGCTGTTTTTT	CASSSLEGAGELFF
.	TRBV11-3	TRBJ2-1	TRBD2	TGTGCCAGCAGCCCGGGGCTAGCGGGGATTAATGAGCAGTTCTTC	CASSPGLAGINEQFF
.	TRBV2	TRBJ1-5	.	TGTGCCAGCAGTGCTTGGACAAGCAATCAGCCCCAGCATTTT	CASSAWTSNQPQHF
few	TRBV30	TRBJ1-2	TRBD1	TGTGCCTGGAGTGTACCAGGGGGTGGGACCTATGGCTACACCTTC	CAWSVPGGGTYGYTF
.	TRBV10-2	TRBJ2-7	.	TGCGCCAGCAGTACACGGGAGTCGGCCTACGAGCAGTACTTC	CASSTRESAYEQYF
.	TRBV18	TRBJ2-7	TRBD2	TGTGCCAGCTCGTTCGGACTAGCCCAAAACACCTACGAGCAGTACTTC	CASSFGLAQNTYEQYF